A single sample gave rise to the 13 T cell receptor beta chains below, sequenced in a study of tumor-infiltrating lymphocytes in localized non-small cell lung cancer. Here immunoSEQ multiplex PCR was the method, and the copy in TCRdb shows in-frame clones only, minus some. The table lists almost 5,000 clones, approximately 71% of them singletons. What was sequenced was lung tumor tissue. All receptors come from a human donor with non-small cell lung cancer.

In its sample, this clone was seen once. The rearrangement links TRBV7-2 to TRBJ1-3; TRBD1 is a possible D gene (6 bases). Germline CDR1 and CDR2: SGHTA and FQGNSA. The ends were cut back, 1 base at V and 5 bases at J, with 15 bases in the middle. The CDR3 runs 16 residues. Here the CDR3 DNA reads TGTGCCAGCAGCTTAGGAGGTCAGGGGTATCGAAACACCATATATTTT. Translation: CASSLGGQGYRNTIYF.

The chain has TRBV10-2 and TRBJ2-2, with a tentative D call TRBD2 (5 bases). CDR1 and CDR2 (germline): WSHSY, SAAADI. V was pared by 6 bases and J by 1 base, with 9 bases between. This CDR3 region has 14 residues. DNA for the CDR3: TGCGCCAGCAGCCAACTAGTGAACACCGGGGAGCTGTTTTTT. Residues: CASSQLVNTGELFF.

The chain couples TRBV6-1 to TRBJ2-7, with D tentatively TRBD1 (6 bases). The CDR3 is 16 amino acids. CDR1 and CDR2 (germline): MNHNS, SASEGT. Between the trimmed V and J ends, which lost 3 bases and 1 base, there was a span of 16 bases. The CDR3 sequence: CASSDLVGAGSYEQYF. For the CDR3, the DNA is TGTGCCAGCAGTGATTTAGTGGGGGCCGGGTCCTACGAGCAGTACTTC.

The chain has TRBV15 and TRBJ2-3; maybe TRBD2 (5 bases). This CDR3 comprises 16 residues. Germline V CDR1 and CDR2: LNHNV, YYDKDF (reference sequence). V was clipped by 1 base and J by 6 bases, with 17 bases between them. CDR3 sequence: CATSRGTTRTGDTQYF. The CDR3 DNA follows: TGTGCCACCAGCAGAGGAACTACTAGGACTGGTGATACGCAGTATTTT. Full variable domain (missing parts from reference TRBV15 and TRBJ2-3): DAMVIQNPRYQVTQFGKPVTLSCSQTLNHNVMYWYQQKSSQAPKLLFHYYDKDFNNEADTPDNFQSRRPNTSFCFLDIRSPGLGDTAMYLCATSRGTTRTGDTQYFGPGTRLTVL.

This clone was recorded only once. CDR3 sequence (DNA): TGTGCCAGCAGTTACCCCCGCGGGACTTCTGGAGAGACCCAGTACTTC. This codes for CASSYPRGTSGETQYF. This chain joins TRBV6-5 and TRBJ2-5; possible D gene TRBD2, 6 bases. The CDR3 extends over 16 amino acids. V lost 2 bases and J 4 bases, leaving 17 bases between the germline ends. Germline V CDR1 and CDR2: MNHEY, SVGAGI.

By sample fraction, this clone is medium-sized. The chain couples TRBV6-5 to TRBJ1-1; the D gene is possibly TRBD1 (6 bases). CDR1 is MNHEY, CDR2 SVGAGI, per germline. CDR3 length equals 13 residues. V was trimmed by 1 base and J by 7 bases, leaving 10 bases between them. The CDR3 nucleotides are TGTGCCAGCAGTTACTTCACAGGGTTTGAAGCTTTCTTT. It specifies CASSYFTGFEAFF.

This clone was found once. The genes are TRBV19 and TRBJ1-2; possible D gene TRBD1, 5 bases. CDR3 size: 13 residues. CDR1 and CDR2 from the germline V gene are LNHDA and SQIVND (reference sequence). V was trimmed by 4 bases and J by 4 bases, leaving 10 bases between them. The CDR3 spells CASSRDGSYGYTF. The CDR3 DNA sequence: TGTGCCAGTAGTAGGGACGGCTCCTATGGCTACACCTTC.

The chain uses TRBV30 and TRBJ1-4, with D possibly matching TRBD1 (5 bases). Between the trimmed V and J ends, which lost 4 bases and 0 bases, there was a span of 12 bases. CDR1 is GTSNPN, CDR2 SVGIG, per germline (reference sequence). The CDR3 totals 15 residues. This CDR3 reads CAWNGGTTTNEKLFF. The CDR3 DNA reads TGTGCCTGGAACGGGGGAACAACAACTAATGAAAAACTGTTTTTT. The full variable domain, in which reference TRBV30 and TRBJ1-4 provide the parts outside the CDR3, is SQTIHQWPATLVQPVGSPLSLECTVEGTSNPNLYWYRQAAGRGLQLLFYSVGIGQISSEVPQNLSASRPQDRQFILSSKKLLLSDSGFYLCAWNGGTTTNEKLFFGSGTQLSVL.

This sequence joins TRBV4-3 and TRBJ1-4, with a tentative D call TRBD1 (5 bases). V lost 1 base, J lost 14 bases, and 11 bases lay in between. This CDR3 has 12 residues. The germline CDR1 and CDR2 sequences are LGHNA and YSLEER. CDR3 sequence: CASSQGRGRLFF. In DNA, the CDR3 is TGCGCCAGCAGCCAAGGCCGGGGACGGCTGTTTTTT.

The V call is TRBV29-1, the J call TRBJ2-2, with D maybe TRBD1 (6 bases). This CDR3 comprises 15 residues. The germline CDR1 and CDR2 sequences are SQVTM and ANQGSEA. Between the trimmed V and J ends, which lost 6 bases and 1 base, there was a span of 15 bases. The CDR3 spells CSVTPTGMNTGELFF. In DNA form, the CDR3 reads TGCAGCGTGACCCCGACAGGAATGAACACCGGGGAGCTGTTTTTT.

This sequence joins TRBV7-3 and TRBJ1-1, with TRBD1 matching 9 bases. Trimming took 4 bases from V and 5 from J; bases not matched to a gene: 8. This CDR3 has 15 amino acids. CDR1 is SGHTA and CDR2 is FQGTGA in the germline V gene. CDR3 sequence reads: CASSSTTGGRTEAFF. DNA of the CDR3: TGTGCCAGCAGCTCAACGACAGGGGGGAGGACTGAAGCTTTCTTT.

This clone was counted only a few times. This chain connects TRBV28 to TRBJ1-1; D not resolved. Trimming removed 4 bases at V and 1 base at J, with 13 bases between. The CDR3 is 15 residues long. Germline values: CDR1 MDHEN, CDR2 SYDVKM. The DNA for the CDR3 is TGTGCCAGCAGTTCAGAGGGCGAGGGGAACACTGAAGCTTTCTTT. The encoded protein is CASSSEGEGNTEAFF.

The CDR3 region is CASSRSGGRGYTF. CDR3 nucleotide sequence: TGTGCCAGCAGCAGATCAGGGGGACGTGGCTACACCTTC. V is TRBV5-6 and J is TRBJ1-2; 7 bases map to TRBD1. Germline-derived CDR1 and CDR2 are SGHDT and YYEEEE. The CDR3 loop spans 13 amino acids. The V and J ends lost 4 bases and 7 bases, in that order; junction bases with no gene match: 7.